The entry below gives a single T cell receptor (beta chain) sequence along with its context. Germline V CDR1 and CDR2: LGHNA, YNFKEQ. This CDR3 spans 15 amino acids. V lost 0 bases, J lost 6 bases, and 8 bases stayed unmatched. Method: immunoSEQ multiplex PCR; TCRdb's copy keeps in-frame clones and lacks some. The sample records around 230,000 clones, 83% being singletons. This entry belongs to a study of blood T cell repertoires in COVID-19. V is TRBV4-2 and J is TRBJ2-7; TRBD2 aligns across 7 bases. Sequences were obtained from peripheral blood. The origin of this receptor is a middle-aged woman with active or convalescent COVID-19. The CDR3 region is CASSQEMGGSPEQYF. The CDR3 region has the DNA TGTGCCAGCAGCCAAGAAATGGGGGGGTCACCCGAGCAGTACTTC.